This record concerns one T cell receptor beta chain sequence. The sample originates from a study of cytomegalovirus exposure and HLA in healthy donors. Study background: A later analysis reported the approximately 120 validation repertoires used the same platform as the roughly 700 first-cohort repertoires.

The ends were cut back, 6 bases at V and 9 bases at J, with 12 bases in the middle. Germline V CDR1 and CDR2: SNHLY, FYNNEI. This CDR3 region has 13 residues. Libraries were prepared by immunoSEQ multiplex PCR; TCRdb keeps only in-frame clonotypes and omits some of them. The repertoire holds about 38,000 clones, with over 85% as singletons. This sequence originates from a man aged 18 to 29 in good health and CMV-seronegative. Sequences were obtained from PBMCs. The V and J genes are TRBV2 and TRBJ1-6; D not resolved. The CDR3: CASRGGVGSPLHF. Written as DNA, the CDR3 is TGTGCCAGCAGGGGCGGGGTCGGTTCACCCCTCCACTTT.